This T cell receptor beta chain was identified during a study of T cell responses to AZD1222 COVID-19 vaccine. This CDR3 contains 13 residues. Trimming took off 1 base at V and 8 bases at J, with 9 bases between the two ends. Germline V CDR1 and CDR2: SEHNR, FQNEAQ (reference sequence). Repertoires were generated with immunoSEQ multiplex PCR, while TCRdb's copy carries only in-frame clones and drops some. The sample lists 150,000 to 200,000 clones; approximately 90% were seen once. The receptor was isolated from an adult in good health. Sequencing used peripheral blood, obtained on day 0 of AZD1222 vaccination. The rearrangement joins TRBV7-9 to TRBJ2-1; D not certain. CDR3 in amino acids: CASSLDARHEQFF. The CDR3 DNA sequence: TGTGCCAGCAGCTTAGACGCTAGGCATGAGCAGTTCTTC. The full variable domain, with the rest looked up from reference TRBV7-9 and TRBJ2-1, is DTGVSQNPRHKITKRGQNVTFRCDPISEHNRLYWYRQTLGQGPEFLTYFQNEAQLEKSRLLSDRFSAERPKGSFSTLEIQRTEQGDSAMYLCASSLDARHEQFFGPGTRLTVL.